This T cell receptor beta chain was obtained from a study of blood T cell repertoires in COVID-19. About the research overall: Specimens from acute and convalescent COVID-19 originated in the United States, Italy and Spain. Nucleic acid was either cDNA or gDNA, and it came from T cells, B-cell-depleted T cells, or PBMCs.

This CDR3 has 13 amino acids. The V gene's germline CDR1 is WSHSY and CDR2 SAAADI. V was clipped by 5 bases and J by 5 bases, with 12 bases between them. Original processing notes: Estimates of nucleated cell counts were drawn from the amplification of reference gene primers. TCRdb's table, derived via immunoSEQ multiplex PCR, lists solely in-frame clones and lacks some. That table gives V, J and clone size, and the DNA gave D and trimming. The sample consists of approximately 140,000 clones, more than 75% of them appearing once. Sequencing was done on a sample of peripheral blood. This TCR came from a man older than 75 with acute or convalescent COVID-19. This chain joins TRBV10-2 and TRBJ1-2, with TRBD1 as a possible D gene (6 bases). In DNA, the CDR3 is TGCGCCAGCAGTCCCCAGGGGAGTTATGGCTACACCTTC. Its protein is CASSPQGSYGYTF.